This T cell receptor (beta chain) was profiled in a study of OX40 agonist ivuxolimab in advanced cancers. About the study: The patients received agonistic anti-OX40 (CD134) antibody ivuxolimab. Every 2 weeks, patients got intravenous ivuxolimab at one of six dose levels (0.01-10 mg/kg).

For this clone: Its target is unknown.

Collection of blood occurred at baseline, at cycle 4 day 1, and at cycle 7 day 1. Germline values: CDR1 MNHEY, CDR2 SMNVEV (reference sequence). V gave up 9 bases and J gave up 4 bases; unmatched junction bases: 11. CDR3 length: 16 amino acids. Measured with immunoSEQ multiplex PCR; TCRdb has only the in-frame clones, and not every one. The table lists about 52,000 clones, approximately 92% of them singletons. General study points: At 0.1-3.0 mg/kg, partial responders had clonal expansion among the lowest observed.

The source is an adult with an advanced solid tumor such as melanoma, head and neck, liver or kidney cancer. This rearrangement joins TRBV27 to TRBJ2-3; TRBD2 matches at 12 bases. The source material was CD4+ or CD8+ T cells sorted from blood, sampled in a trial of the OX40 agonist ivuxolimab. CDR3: CASSRTSGDEADTQYF. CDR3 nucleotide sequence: TGTGCCAGTAGCCGGACTAGCGGGGATGAGGCAGATACGCAGTATTTT.